One and the same sample provided the 32 T cell receptor beta chains below, sequenced in a study of multiple sclerosis patients with progressive multifocal leukoencephalopathy. Time point reported: more than 5 months of natalizumab therapy. Assay used: immunoSEQ multiplex PCR; TCRdb lists only in-frame clones, some missing. The data show 25,000 to 30,000 clones, around nine tenths seen once. The sequences come from PBMCs, collected from a patient treated with natalizumab. The receptors originated from a human donor with multiple sclerosis.

The V and J genes are TRBV9 and TRBJ1-4; maybe TRBD1 (6 bases). The CDR3 has 15 residues. From germline, CDR1 is SGDLS and CDR2 YYNGEE. The V gene lost 3 bases and the J gene lost 3 bases, with 12 bases spanning the gap. The CDR3 loop reads CASSEQGRSNEKLFF. CDR3 in DNA: TGTGCCAGCAGCGAACAGGGTCGCTCTAATGAAAAACTGTTTTTT.

This chain links TRBV5-8 with TRBJ1-1; no clear D. The CDR3 covers 17 residues. Germline V gene data show CDR1 as SGHTS and CDR2 as YDEGEE. V was cut by 1 base and J by 4 bases, with 20 bases left in between. CDR3 nucleotide sequence: TGTGCCAGCAGCTTGTTTAATGGCCCCTTCCATGCCACTGAAGCTTTCTTT. As protein: CASSLFNGPFHATEAFF. The whole variable domain, remainder taken from reference TRBV5-8 and TRBJ1-1, is EAGVTQSPTHLIKTRGQQATLRCSPISGHTSVYWYQQALGLGLQFLLWYDEGEERNRGNFPPRFSGRQFPNYSSELNVNALELEDSALYLCASSLFNGPFHATEAFFGQGTRLTVV.

This clone was detected once. An end of the junction differs from the germline gene, which may be a read error. The V call is TRBV7-7, the J call TRBJ2-2; tentatively, D is TRBD2 (6 bases). Germline CDR1 reads SSHAT; CDR2 reads FNYEAQ (reference sequence). The CDR3 is 14 residues long. CDR3 DNA: TGTGCTAGCAGCTTAGGGACTAACACCGGGGAGCTGTTTTTT. Translated: CASSLGTNTGELFF.

J is TRBJ2-1 and V is TRBV7-2; 12 bases line up with TRBD2. The CDR3 covers 16 residues. Germline CDR1 is SGHTA and CDR2 is FQGNSA. The V segment lost 6 bases and the J segment 2 bases; nucleotides outside the gene matches: 5. The CDR3 DNA reads as TGTGCCAGCAGTGACCTAGCGGGAGGGCCCTACAATGAGCAGTTCTTC. It encodes CASSDLAGGPYNEQFF.

The rearrangement links TRBV6-5 to TRBJ2-1; D not resolved. Trimming shortened V by 5 bases and J by 7 bases, and 18 bases separated the two germline ends. The CDR3 loop spans 15 amino acids. Germline lookup yields CDR1 MNHEY and CDR2 SVGAGI. The CDR3 DNA is TGTGCCAGCAGTCCGGCGTCCTCGATTGAGAATGAGCAGTTCTTC. Amino acid sequence: CASSPASSIENEQFF.

The chain carries TRBV9 and TRBJ1-1; TRBD1 matches at 10 bases. This CDR3 has 15 amino acids. CDR1 is SGDLS, CDR2 YYNGEE, per germline. Losses at the gene ends were 0 bases for V and 5 bases for J; bases not matched to a gene: 4. CDR3 nucleotides: TGTGCCAGCAGCGTAGGGACAGGGGGAATTACTGAAGCTTTCTTT. Its protein is CASSVGTGGITEAFF. Full variable domain (rest looked up from reference TRBV9 and TRBJ1-1): DSGVTQTPKHLITATGQRVTLRCSPRSGDLSVYWYQQSLDQGLQFLIQYYNGEERAKGNILERFSAQQFPDLHSELNLSSLELGDSALYFCASSVGTGGITEAFFGQGTRLTVV.

In this sample, this clone turned up once. V usage is TRBV14 and J usage is TRBJ2-1; 12 bases agree with TRBD2. In germline, CDR1 is SGHDN, CDR2 FVKESK. With 3 bases clipped from V and 8 bases from J, the junction kept 8 bases outside the gene matches. The CDR3 totals 16 residues. CDR3 in DNA: TGTGCCAGCAGCCAGGCGACTAGCGGGAGTCTTTATGAGCAGTTCTTC. Its translation is CASSQATSGSLYEQFF. The variable domain in full, completed from reference TRBV14 and TRBJ2-1, reads EAGVTQFPSHSVIEKGQTVTLRCDPISGHDNLYWYRRVMGKEIKFLLHFVKESKQDESGMPNNRFLAERTGGTYSTLKVQPAELEDSGVYFCASSQATSGSLYEQFFGPGTRLTVL.

This chain links TRBV18 with TRBJ1-5, with D tentatively TRBD1 (5 bases). From germline, CDR1 is KGHSH and CDR2 LQKENI. This CDR3 spans 18 amino acids. The ends were cut back, 2 bases at V and 0 bases at J, with 17 bases in the middle. The CDR3 here is CASSPETHGTYSNQPQHF. Written as DNA, the CDR3 is TGTGCCAGCTCACCAGAGACACACGGGACTTATAGCAATCAGCCCCAGCATTTT.

This clone appeared a single time. The rearrangement links TRBV30 to TRBJ1-2, with D maybe TRBD1 (5 bases). The CDR3 extends over 15 amino acids. Trimming pared 3 bases from V and 5 bases from J, leaving 19 bases between. Germline V gene sequence: CDR1 GTSNPN, CDR2 SVGIG (reference sequence). The CDR3 sequence is CAWSRGADRGYGYTF. The CDR3 DNA sequence: TGTGCCTGGAGCCGTGGGGCGGACCGAGGGTATGGCTACACCTTC.

This chain links TRBV19 with TRBJ1-3, with a weak D call TRBD1 (5 bases). The CDR3 contains 14 residues. Germline V gene sequence: CDR1 LNHDA, CDR2 SQIVND (reference sequence). V shed 5 bases and J shed 0 bases, with 8 bases lying between them. CDR3 coding DNA: TGTGCCAGTAGTTGGGGCAACTCTGGAAACACCATATATTTT. It is translated as CASSWGNSGNTIYF.

The CDR3 DNA follows: TGTGCCAGCAAGGTGCTAGCGGGCTCCTACAATGAGCAGTTCTTC. Translated, it gives CASKVLAGSYNEQFF. This sequence joins TRBV6-5 and TRBJ2-1; 8 bases line up with TRBD2. The J segment lost 0 bases and the V segment lost 7 bases, leaving 5 bases of the junction unmatched. The germline V gene encodes CDR1 MNHEY and CDR2 SVGAGI. The CDR3 spans 15 residues.

The CDR3 is CASSYGLAYEQYF. DNA for the CDR3: TGCGCCAGCAGCTACGGACTAGCCTACGAGCAGTACTTC. V is TRBV4-3 and J is TRBJ2-7; 7 bases agree with TRBD2. The CDR3 sequence is 13 residues long. In germline, CDR1 is LGHNA, CDR2 YSLEER. V was pared by 5 bases and J by 2 bases, with 3 bases of the junction left unmatched.

This clone has more than one count but fewer than ten. The chain is built from TRBV2 and TRBJ1-5; the D gene is possibly TRBD1 (5 bases). Germline V gene lookup returns CDR1 SNHLY and CDR2 FYNNEI. V dropped 2 bases and J dropped 1 base, with 9 bases sitting between them. The CDR3 spans 15 residues. The CDR3 DNA reads as TGTGCCAGCAGTGAACAGGGTAGGAGCAATCAGCCCCAGCATTTT. As protein: CASSEQGRSNQPQHF.

The rearrangement joins TRBV5-4 to TRBJ2-7; 9 bases align to TRBD1. V shed 4 bases, J shed 4 bases, and the junction held 6 bases outside the gene matches. The CDR3 has 14 amino acids. Germline CDR1 is SGHNT and CDR2 is YYREEE (reference sequence). CDR3 loop: CASSLGQGRYEQYF. CDR3 DNA: TGTGCCAGCAGCCTAGGACAGGGGCGGTACGAGCAGTACTTC.

This sequence joins TRBV30 and TRBJ2-7; 9 bases agree with TRBD1. The V segment lost 3 bases and the J segment 5 bases; nucleotides outside the gene matches: 8. Germline V gene data show CDR1 as GTSNPN and CDR2 as SVGIG (reference sequence). CDR3 length: 14 residues. CDR3 sequence: CAWSPGTGSHEQYF. The CDR3 region has the DNA TGTGCCTGGAGCCCCGGGACAGGGAGTCACGAGCAGTACTTC.

The V and J genes are TRBV18 and TRBJ2-4; a possible D gene is TRBD1 (6 bases). Trimming stripped 3 bases from V and 8 bases from J, with 20 bases between. CDR1 KGHSH and CDR2 LQKENI come from the germline V gene. CDR3 length: 16 amino acids. The CDR3 region is CASSPITTDRQDIQYF. CDR3 DNA sequence: TGTGCCAGCTCACCTATTACTACCGACAGGCAAGACATTCAGTACTTC.

The J gene is TRBJ2-7, the V gene TRBV13, with D hard to call. This CDR3 comprises 14 residues. The V end lost 0 bases, the J end lost 0 bases, and 6 bases lay between the germline ends. CDR1 is PRHDT, CDR2 FYEKMQ, per germline (reference sequence). The CDR3 spells CASSLGLGSYEQYF. The CDR3 DNA reads as TGTGCCAGCAGCTTAGGCTTGGGCTCCTACGAGCAGTACTTC.

The rearrangement uses TRBV28 and TRBJ1-1; D might be TRBD1 (6 bases). V lost 1 base and J 9 bases, leaving 9 bases between the germline ends. Germline-derived CDR1 and CDR2 are MDHEN and SYDVKM. This CDR3 is built from 12 residues. The CDR3, as DNA: TGTGCCAGCAGTTTATTCGGGGGCAAAGCTTTCTTT. This codes for CASSLFGGKAFF.

The V gene is TRBV19, the J gene TRBJ2-1; 12 bases are a match to TRBD2. The CDR3 runs to 16 residues. Germline V gene sequence: CDR1 LNHDA, CDR2 SQIVND (reference sequence). The trim removed 5 bases at V and 4 bases at J, leaving 6 bases unmatched. The DNA for the CDR3 is TGTGCCAGTAGTGCCCTGACTAGCGGGGGTTACAATGAGCAGTTCTTC. This translates into CASSALTSGGYNEQFF.

The genes are TRBV4-2 and TRBJ2-7; 12 bases fit TRBD2. CDR3 length: 14 residues. Trimming took 4 bases from V and 3 from J; bases not matched to a gene: 1. Germline V gene data show CDR1 as LGHNA and CDR2 as YNFKEQ. The CDR3 DNA sequence: TGTGCCAGCAGCCCGGGACTAGCGGGCTACGAGCAGTACTTC. Translation gives CASSPGLAGYEQYF.

V and J are TRBV15 and TRBJ1-5, with D possibly being TRBD1 (5 bases). The CDR3 has 12 amino acids. Trimming stripped 10 bases from V and 2 bases from J, with 9 bases between. CDR1 and CDR2 from the germline V gene are LNHNV and YYDKDF (reference sequence). CDR3 in DNA: TGTGCCAGCAGGGATGGCAATCAGCCCCAGCATTTT. Its protein is CASRDGNQPQHF. The full variable domain, completed using reference TRBV15 and TRBJ1-5, is DAMVIQNPRYQVTQFGKPVTLSCSQTLNHNVMYWYQQKSSQAPKLLFHYYDKDFNNEADTPDNFQSRRPNTSFCFLDIRSPGLGDTAMYLCASRDGNQPQHFGDGTRLSIL.

This chain uses TRBV19 with TRBJ1-5, with D possibly matching TRBD1 (5 bases). The CDR3 is made up of 15 amino acids. Germline assignment: CDR1 LNHDA and CDR2 SQIVND (reference sequence). V was pared by 1 base and J by 2 bases, with 9 bases between. The DNA for the CDR3 is TGTGCCAGTAGTATAGGGGGGTTGGGCAATCAGCCCCAGCATTTT. Amino acid sequence: CASSIGGLGNQPQHF. Full variable domain (outside the CDR3, taken from reference TRBV19 and TRBJ1-5): DGGITQSPKYLFRKEGQNVTLSCEQNLNHDAMYWYRQDPGQGLRLIYYSQIVNDFQKGDIAEGYSVSREKKESFPLTVTSAQKNPTAFYLCASSIGGLGNQPQHFGDGTRLSIL.

V is TRBV15 and J is TRBJ1-4; D might be TRBD1 (5 bases). Germline assignment: CDR1 LNHNV and CDR2 YYDKDF (reference sequence). CDR3 size: 16 residues. V was trimmed by 0 bases and J by 6 bases, leaving 14 bases between them. CDR3 DNA: TGTGCCACCAGCAGAGACCCCAGGGCCCTCGATGAAAAACTGTTTTTT. Translating it yields CATSRDPRALDEKLFF.

The J gene is TRBJ2-1, the V gene TRBV7-9, with D uncertain. This CDR3 region has 13 residues. The V end lost 1 base, the J end lost 3 bases, and 4 bases lay between the germline ends. CDR1 and CDR2 (germline): SEHNR, FQNEAQ (reference sequence). The CDR3 loop reads CASSLGSYNEQFF. CDR3 bases: TGTGCCAGCAGCTTAGGCAGCTACAATGAGCAGTTCTTC. Variable domain in full (rest from reference TRBV7-9 and TRBJ2-1): DTGVSQNPRHKITKRGQNVTFRCDPISEHNRLYWYRQTLGQGPEFLTYFQNEAQLEKSRLLSDRFSAERPKGSFSTLEIQRTEQGDSAMYLCASSLGSYNEQFFGPGTRLTVL.

A note on this clone: One end of the junction does not line up with germline, which may come from a read error. The CDR3 spells CATGRGQENQPQHF. For the CDR3, the DNA is TGTGCCACCGGCAGAGGACAGGAGAATCAGCCCCAGCATTTT. The gene calls are TRBV15 and TRBJ1-5; TRBD1 matches at 7 bases. The CDR3 totals 14 residues. Germline V gives CDR1 LNHNV, CDR2 YYDKDF (reference sequence). The complete variable domain, with remaining parts taken from reference TRBV15 and TRBJ1-5, reads DAMVIQNPRYQVTQFGKPVTLSCSQTLNHNVMYWYQQKSSQAPKLLFHYYDKDFNNEADTPDNFQSRRPNTSFCFLDIRSPGLGDTAMYLCATGRGQENQPQHFGDGTRLSIL.

The V and J genes are TRBV19 and TRBJ2-1; D unclear. The CDR3 loop spans 14 amino acids. Germline V CDR1 and CDR2: LNHDA, SQIVND (reference sequence). V was trimmed by 0 bases and J by 10 bases, leaving 13 bases between them. CDR3 protein: CASSIDQAHGEQFF. The CDR3 bases are TGTGCCAGTAGTATAGATCAGGCCCACGGGGAGCAGTTCTTC.

The chain employs TRBV10-3 and TRBJ2-2; 9 positions match TRBD1. CDR1 and CDR2 (germline): ENHRY, SYGVKD. V dropped 5 bases and J dropped 0; count of bases not matched to a gene: 4. CDR3 length: 16 residues. In DNA form, the CDR3 reads TGTGCCATCAGTAAGACAGGGGGAGCGAACACCGGGGAGCTGTTTTTT. It is translated as CAISKTGGANTGELFF.

The chain has TRBV7-8 and TRBJ2-7, with D tentatively TRBD1 (6 bases). The CDR3 has 14 amino acids. From germline, CDR1 is SGHVS and CDR2 FQNEAQ. V was pared by 0 bases and J by 4 bases, with 10 bases between. The CDR3 DNA reads TGTGCCAGCAGCTTAGCACAGGGACCTTACGAGCAGTACTTC. Residues: CASSLAQGPYEQYF.

This chain joins TRBV6-4 and TRBJ1-1; tentatively, D is TRBD1 (5 bases). V lost 2 bases and J 3 bases, leaving 7 bases between the germline ends. Per germline, CDR1 MRHNA and CDR2 SNTAGT. CDR3 size: 13 residues. The CDR3 nucleotides are TGTGCCAGCAGTGACGGGGGGTACACTGAAGCTTTCTTT. This translates into CASSDGGYTEAFF.

The rearrangement links TRBV5-4 to TRBJ2-1, with D possibly matching TRBD1 (5 bases). The CDR3 has 13 residues. Germline CDR1 is SGHNT and CDR2 is YYREEE (reference sequence). Trimming took off 2 bases at V and 8 bases at J, with 11 bases between the two ends. CDR3 in amino acids: CASSFSGIDEQFF. The CDR3 nucleotides read TGTGCCAGCAGCTTTTCAGGGATAGATGAGCAGTTCTTC.

The CDR3 DNA reads as TGTGCCAGCAGGGCCGTAGGGGAGATTGACACTGAAGCTTTCTTT. Translation gives CASRAVGEIDTEAFF. V is TRBV25-1 and J is TRBJ1-1, with D tentatively TRBD1 (5 bases). V lost 6 bases and J lost 3, with 17 bases in between. This CDR3 is built from 15 residues. The germline V gene encodes CDR1 MGHDK and CDR2 SYGVNS.

The chain joins TRBV6-5 to TRBJ2-3, with D perhaps TRBD1 (6 bases). V was pared by 5 bases and J by 3 bases, with 15 bases between. CDR1 and CDR2 (germline): MNHEY, SVGAGI. The CDR3 runs 15 residues. In DNA, the CDR3 is TGTGCCAGCAGTCCTGACGGGACAAGGACAGATACGCAGTATTTT. Translated, it gives CASSPDGTRTDTQYF.